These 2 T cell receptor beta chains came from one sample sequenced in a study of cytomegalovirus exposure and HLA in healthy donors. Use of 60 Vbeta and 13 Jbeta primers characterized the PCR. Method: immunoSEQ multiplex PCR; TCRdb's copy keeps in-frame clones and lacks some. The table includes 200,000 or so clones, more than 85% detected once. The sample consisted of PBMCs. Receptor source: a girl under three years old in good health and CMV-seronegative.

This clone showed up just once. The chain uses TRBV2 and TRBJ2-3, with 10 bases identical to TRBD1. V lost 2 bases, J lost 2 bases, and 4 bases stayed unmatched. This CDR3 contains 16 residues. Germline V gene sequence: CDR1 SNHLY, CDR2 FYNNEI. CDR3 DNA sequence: TGTGCCAGCAGTGAAAGGGACAGGGGAACCACAGATACGCAGTATTTT. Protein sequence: CASSERDRGTTDTQYF.

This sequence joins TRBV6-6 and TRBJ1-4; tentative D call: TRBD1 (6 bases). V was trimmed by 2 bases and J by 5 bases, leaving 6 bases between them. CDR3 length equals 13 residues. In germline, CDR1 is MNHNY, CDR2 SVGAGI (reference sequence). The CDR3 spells CASSYRGNEKLFF. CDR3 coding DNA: TGTGCCAGCAGTTACAGGGGGAATGAAAAACTGTTTTTT.